A single sample gave rise to the 11 T cell receptor beta chains below, sequenced in a study of blood T cell repertoires in COVID-19. The data were produced by immunoSEQ multiplex PCR, yet TCRdb's version contains in-frame clones alone and is incomplete. Found here are roughly 100,000 clones, roughly 76% of them singletons; the top ten hold 7.5% to 10%. Material for sequencing was peripheral blood. These receptors originate from a woman in her 70s with acute or convalescent COVID-19.

A few counts support this clone. The gene calls are TRBV5-1 and TRBJ2-3, with TRBD2 identical over 7 bases. J lost 3 bases, V lost 0 bases, and 4 bases had no gene match. From germline, CDR1 is SGHRS and CDR2 YFSETQ. CDR3 size: 15 residues. CDR3 loop: CASSLGAGETDTQYF. CDR3 DNA: TGCGCCAGCAGCTTGGGGGCGGGGGAGACAGATACGCAGTATTTT.

This clone came up a few times. The chain carries TRBV9 and TRBJ1-1; tentatively, D is TRBD1 (6 bases). Per germline, CDR1 SGDLS and CDR2 YYNGEE. The V and J ends lost 0 bases and 5 bases respectively, with 11 bases between them. This CDR3 is 14 amino acids long. The CDR3 protein is CASSVAGEVTEAFF. CDR3 nucleotide sequence: TGTGCCAGCAGCGTAGCAGGGGAAGTGACTGAAGCTTTCTTT.

The chain combines TRBV6-6 with TRBJ1-2; TRBD1 matches at 7 bases. Germline values: CDR1 MNHNY, CDR2 SVGAGI (reference sequence). The CDR3 is 14 amino acids. J gave up 7 bases and V 7 bases, and 12 bases lay outside the gene matches. This chain's CDR3 is CASTLPGQFSGYTF. CDR3 bases: TGTGCCAGCACCCTCCCGGGACAGTTTTCTGGCTACACCTTC.

The chain has TRBV7-2 and TRBJ1-3; D uncertain. In germline, CDR1 is SGHTA, CDR2 FQGNSA. This CDR3 has 16 residues. V lost 1 base and J 9 bases, leaving 19 bases between the germline ends. The CDR3: CASSLEVAGRAGTIYF. The CDR3 DNA sequence: TGTGCCAGCAGCTTAGAAGTGGCAGGCCGAGCGGGCACCATATATTTT.

CDR3 protein: CASSGTRGNQPQHF. The CDR3 bases are TGTGCCAGTTCCGGGACAAGGGGCAATCAGCCCCAGCATTTT. This chain joins TRBV19 and TRBJ1-5, with D possibly matching TRBD1 (6 bases). The germline V gene encodes CDR1 LNHDA and CDR2 SQIVND (reference sequence). V was cut by 8 bases and J by 2 bases, with 13 bases left in between. The CDR3 contains 14 residues.

This sequence joins TRBV7-9 and TRBJ1-4; TRBD1 matches at 9 bases. V lost 5 bases to trimming and J lost 4 bases; unmatched junction nucleotides: 14. This CDR3 region has 18 residues. Germline loops: CDR1 SEHNR, CDR2 FQNEAQ (reference sequence). As DNA, the CDR3 is TGTGCCAGCAGCCTAGGTGGGGACAGGGCCTTATTTAATGAAAAACTGTTTTTT. Amino acids: CASSLGGDRALFNEKLFF.

This clone was seen a few times. The chain combines TRBV6-5 with TRBJ1-5; D is possibly TRBD1 (6 bases). Per the germline V gene, CDR1 is MNHEY and CDR2 is SVGAGI. The CDR3 spans 14 residues. The V gene lost 8 bases and the J gene lost 5 bases, with 16 bases spanning the gap. The CDR3 is CASARGGQDQPQHF. For the CDR3, the DNA is TGTGCCAGCGCGAGGGGGGGGCAGGATCAGCCCCAGCATTTT.

CDR3: CASRGLAGVPTGELFF. The CDR3 nucleotides are TGTGCCAGCAGAGGACTAGCGGGAGTCCCCACCGGGGAGCTGTTTTTT. The rearrangement links TRBV27 to TRBJ2-2, with 13 bases identical to TRBD2. Germline CDR1 is MNHEY and CDR2 is SMNVEV (reference sequence). The CDR3 sequence is 16 residues long. J lost 4 bases, V lost 6 bases, and 5 bases had no gene match.

The gene calls are TRBV4-2 and TRBJ1-1; the D is unclear. The CDR3 loop spans 14 amino acids. CDR1 LGHNA and CDR2 YNFKEQ come from the germline V gene. Trimming shortened V by 4 bases and J by 5 bases, and 14 bases separated the two germline ends. The CDR3 protein is CASSPPTRGTEAFF. Here the CDR3 DNA reads TGTGCCAGCAGCCCCCCCACCCGAGGGACTGAAGCTTTCTTT.

The CDR3 here is CASSLSAVNTGELFF. CDR3 in DNA: TGTGCCAGCAGTTTATCTGCGGTGAACACCGGGGAGCTGTTTTTT. This chain uses TRBV27 with TRBJ2-2; D is ambiguous. The CDR3 runs 15 residues. Germline V lookup: CDR1 MNHEY, CDR2 SMNVEV (reference sequence). Deletions cut 0 bases from V and 1 base from J, with 6 bases between.

The gene calls are TRBV4-3 and TRBJ1-1; 11 bases map to TRBD1. J gave up 4 bases and V 4 bases, and 8 bases lay outside the gene matches. CDR1 is LGHNA and CDR2 is YSLEER in the germline V gene. The CDR3 has 16 residues. CDR3 sequence reads: CASSLRTGGGGTEAFF. The CDR3 nucleotides are TGCGCCAGCAGCCTCCGGACAGGGGGCGGAGGCACTGAAGCTTTCTTT.